This T cell receptor (beta chain) was obtained from a study of OX40 agonist ivuxolimab in advanced cancers. Study-level background: Dose-escalation patients were diagnosed with hepatocellular carcinoma, melanoma, renal cell cancer or head and neck cancer.

The CDR3 contains 14 residues. Between the trimmed V and J ends, which lost 8 bases and 2 bases, there was a span of 14 bases. Germline V gene sequence: CDR1 MNHEY, CDR2 SMNVEV (reference sequence). The repertoire was sequenced with immunoSEQ multiplex PCR; TCRdb's copy has only in-frame clones and lacks some. The table includes 70,000 to 95,000 clones, roughly 94% detected once. The specimen comprised CD4+ or CD8+ T cells sorted from blood, sampled in a trial of the OX40 agonist ivuxolimab. The TCR was taken from an adult with an advanced solid tumor such as melanoma, head and neck, liver or kidney cancer. The chain has TRBV27 and TRBJ2-3; D is perhaps TRBD1 (6 bases). The CDR3 loop is CASGQGPSTDTQYF. The CDR3 bases are TGTGCCAGCGGGCAGGGGCCCTCCACAGATACGCAGTATTTT.